This T cell receptor (beta chain) stems from a study of cytomegalovirus exposure and HLA in healthy donors. Study results and limitations: Per published accounts, TCR beta sequences correctly predicted the HLA-A and HLA-B alleles of most subjects.

On this clone itself: Its antigen is unidentified.

In germline, CDR1 is SGDLS, CDR2 YYNGEE. This CDR3 is built from 15 residues. V lost 0 bases, J lost 6 bases, and 13 bases lay in between. The PCR made use of 60 Vbeta and 13 Jbeta primers. Profiled with immunoSEQ multiplex PCR; TCRdb holds only in-frame clones, not every one. The data hold about 160,000 clones, with 80% to 90% observed a single time. This sequence was found in a woman aged 25 to 39 in good health and CMV-seropositive. The sequencing input was PBMCs. This chain links TRBV9 with TRBJ2-4; D remains ambiguous. This chain's CDR3 is CASSVEPGAVNIQYF. The CDR3 nucleotides read TGTGCCAGCAGCGTAGAGCCAGGTGCCGTAAACATTCAGTACTTC. The entire variable domain, with the rest obtained from reference TRBV9 and TRBJ2-4, is as follows: DSGVTQTPKHLITATGQRVTLRCSPRSGDLSVYWYQQSLDQGLQFLIQYYNGEERAKGNILERFSAQQFPDLHSELNLSSLELGDSALYFCASSVEPGAVNIQYFGAGTRLSVL.